These 15 T cell receptor beta chains originate from one sample sequenced in a study of T-cell reconstitution after alpha-beta-depleted transplantation in children. The library targeted TCRbeta and was prepared with unique molecular identifiers. One entry per CDR3 protein results from TCRdb running MiXCR on the PCR reads. This table has 700,000 to 950,000 distinct CDR3 sequences, 16% appearing once. Here the sequenced sample was PBMCs, mostly from graft donor cells, taken 360 days after TCRalphabeta/CD19-depleted stem cell transplant. Every receptor here comes from a male patient aged 5 to 17 who had a stem cell transplant for acute lymphoblastic leukemia, so the T cells may come from the graft donor.

The V call is TRBV5-3, the J call TRBJ2-1; D is possibly TRBD2 (6 bases). TRBV5-3 is designated an ORF whose function remains uncertain. V was trimmed by 1 base and J by 1 base, leaving 18 bases between them. The CDR3 length is 18 residues. The CDR3 here is CARSLIQGGMISYNEQFF. The CDR3 DNA sequence: TGTGCCAGAAGCTTGATACAAGGCGGGATGATATCCTACAATGAGCAGTTCTTC.

In its sample, this clonotype was seen a few times. A read error may account for a junction end that differs from germline. The chain recombines TRBV5-1 with TRBJ2-2; the match to TRBD2 covers 7 bases. CDR3 size: 17 residues. CDR1 and CDR2 from the germline V gene are SGHRS and YFSETQ. In DNA, the CDR3 is TGCGCTAGCAGCCTGGGAGGGTTTAGCGGACCTCAGGACGAGCTGTTTTTT. This encodes CASSLGGFSGPQDELFF.

The chain combines TRBV20-1 with TRBJ2-7; the D gene is possibly TRBD2 (6 bases). The V gene lost 6 bases and the J gene lost 0 bases, with 12 bases spanning the gap. The CDR3 spans 13 residues. Per germline, CDR1 DFQATT and CDR2 SNEGSKA (reference sequence). The DNA of the CDR3 is TGCAGTGCCCCGGAGGGGAGCTCCTACGAGCAGTACTTC. It specifies CSAPEGSSYEQYF.

This chain links TRBV5-1 with TRBJ1-5, with D tentatively TRBD1 (5 bases). CDR3 length: 17 amino acids. CDR1 SGHRS and CDR2 YFSETQ come from the germline V gene. Trimming removed 1 base at V and 0 bases at J, with 14 bases between. The CDR3 sequence: CASSLLGLDPSNQPQHF. In DNA, the CDR3 is TGCGCCAGCAGCTTGCTGGGACTGGACCCTAGCAATCAGCCCCAGCATTTT.

This clonotype has a handful of counts. This chain links TRBV10-3 with TRBJ2-1; TRBD1 matches 11 bases. Germline lookup yields CDR1 ENHRY and CDR2 SYGVKD. V shed 4 bases, J shed 8 bases, and the junction held 7 bases outside the gene matches. The CDR3 is made up of 15 amino acids. The CDR3 DNA reads TGTGCCATCAGTGCTGGACAGGGGGCTTTATATGAGCAGTTCTTC. It is translated as CAISAGQGALYEQFF.

The chain is built from TRBV25-1 and TRBJ1-1; D is uncertain. Germline CDR1 reads MGHDK; CDR2 reads SYGVNS. The ends were cut back, 2 bases at V and 0 bases at J, with 1 base in the middle. This CDR3 has 12 amino acids. CDR3 in amino acids: CASSEMNTEAFF. The CDR3 region has the DNA TGTGCCAGCAGTGAAATGAACACTGAAGCTTTCTTT.

V gene TRBV6-1 combines with J gene TRBJ1-1; 8 nucleotides match TRBD1. V lost 4 bases and J lost 5; bases outside the gene matches: 6. CDR3 size: 14 residues. Per the germline V gene, CDR1 is MNHNS and CDR2 is SASEGT. The CDR3 nucleotides read TGTGCCAGCAGTGTTGACAGGGGAGGAACTGAAGCTTTCTTT. This encodes CASSVDRGGTEAFF.

A few counts support this clonotype. The rearrangement links TRBV30 to TRBJ2-1; no reliable D call. Trimming shortened V by 2 bases and J by 6 bases, and 5 bases separated the two germline ends. Germline assignment: CDR1 GTSNPN and CDR2 SVGIG (reference sequence). This CDR3 is 11 amino acids long. CDR3 amino acids: CAWSNGNEQFF. The CDR3 coding sequence is TGTGCCTGGAGTAATGGCAATGAGCAGTTCTTC.

The chain is built from TRBV7-3 and TRBJ2-7, with D hard to call. The V gene's germline CDR1 is SGHTA and CDR2 FQGTGA. The CDR3 sequence is 13 residues long. V dropped 4 bases and J dropped 6 bases, with 13 bases sitting between them. The CDR3 region has the DNA TGTGCCAGCAGCTCAGTTGGTCCCGGCGAGCAGTACTTC. Amino acids: CASSSVGPGEQYF. Full variable domain (outside the CDR3, taken from reference TRBV7-3 and TRBJ2-7): GAGVSQTPSNKVTEKGKYVELRCDPISGHTALYWYRQSLGQGPEFLIYFQGTGAADDSGLPNDRFFAVRPEGSVSTLKIQRTERGDSAVYLCASSSVGPGEQYFGPGTRLTVT.

This clonotype was detected only a few times. This chain links TRBV12-3 or TRBV12-4 with TRBJ2-2; D might be TRBD2 (6 bases). The CDR3 has 15 amino acids. Trimming stripped 6 bases from V and 0 bases from J, with 11 bases between. The CDR3 loop reads CASSPGLPNTGELFF. The DNA of the CDR3 is TGTGCCAGCAGCCCGGGACTCCCGAACACCGGGGAGCTGTTTTTT.

V gene TRBV3-1 combines with J gene TRBJ2-1; maybe TRBD1 (6 bases). This CDR3 has 15 amino acids. V was pared by 4 bases and J by 3 bases, with 13 bases between. Per the germline V gene, CDR1 is LGHDT and CDR2 is YNNKEL (reference sequence). Here the CDR3 DNA reads TGTGCCAGCAGCCCCCCGGGACATCTCTACAATGAGCAGTTCTTC. Translating gives CASSPPGHLYNEQFF.

This clonotype was observed many times. The J gene is TRBJ2-1, the V gene TRBV5-1, with D possibly TRBD2 on 5 matching bases. CDR1 is SGHRS, CDR2 YFSETQ, per germline. This CDR3 is 14 amino acids long. Trimming removed 5 bases at V and 0 bases at J, with 9 bases between. In nucleotides, the CDR3 is TGCGCCAGCAGAGACGGACTCTCCTACAATGAGCAGTTCTTC. Its protein product is CASRDGLSYNEQFF.

This clonotype was counted only a few times. The V gene is TRBV11-2, the J gene TRBJ2-1; 13 bases map to TRBD2. The ends lost 0 bases at V and 2 bases at J; junction bases unmatched: 10. Germline assignment: CDR1 SGHAT and CDR2 FQNNGV. CDR3 length equals 20 residues. CDR3 residues: CASSLDYRTSGSTAYNEQFF. CDR3 coding DNA: TGTGCCAGCAGCTTAGATTATAGGACTAGCGGGAGTACGGCCTACAATGAGCAGTTCTTC.

V is TRBV19 and J is TRBJ2-1; D gene uncertain. CDR3 length: 12 amino acids. Trimming took 3 bases from V and 7 from J, leaving 7 bases between them. Per the germline V gene, CDR1 is LNHDA and CDR2 is SQIVND (reference sequence). This chain's CDR3 is CASSILGNEQFF. CDR3 sequence (DNA): TGTGCCAGTAGTATTCTGGGTAATGAGCAGTTCTTC.

This sequence joins TRBV24-1 and TRBJ1-5; D not resolved. Between the trimmed V and J ends, which lost 0 bases and 7 bases, there was a span of 21 bases. CDR1 and CDR2 from the germline V gene are KGHDR and SFDVKD. CDR3 size: 18 residues. The CDR3 coding sequence is TGTGCCACCAGTGATTTGCGGTGGGTCAGGACGGTTTGGCAGCCCCAGCATTTT. Translated, it gives CATSDLRWVRTVWQPQHF.